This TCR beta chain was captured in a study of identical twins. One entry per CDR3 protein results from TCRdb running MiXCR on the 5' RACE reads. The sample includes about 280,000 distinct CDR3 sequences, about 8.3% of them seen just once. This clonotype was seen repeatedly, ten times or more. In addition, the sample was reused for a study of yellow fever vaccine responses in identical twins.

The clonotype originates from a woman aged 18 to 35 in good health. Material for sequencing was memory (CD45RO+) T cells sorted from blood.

CDR3 in DNA: TGTGCCAGCAGTAAAGGGGCTAGCGGTCACAATGAGCAGTTCTTC. Its translation: CASSKGASGHNEQFF. The genes are TRBV7-9 and TRBJ2-1; TRBD2 agrees at 7 bases. With 6 bases clipped from V and 5 bases from J, the junction kept 10 bases outside the gene matches. The CDR3 runs 15 residues. Germline CDR1 reads SEHNR; CDR2 reads FQNEAQ (reference sequence). The full variable domain, completed using reference TRBV7-9 and TRBJ2-1, is DTGVSQNPRHKITKRGQNVTFRCDPISEHNRLYWYRQTLGQGPEFLTYFQNEAQLEKSRLLSDRFSAERPKGSFSTLEIQRTEQGDSAMYLCASSKGASGHNEQFFGPGTRLTVL.